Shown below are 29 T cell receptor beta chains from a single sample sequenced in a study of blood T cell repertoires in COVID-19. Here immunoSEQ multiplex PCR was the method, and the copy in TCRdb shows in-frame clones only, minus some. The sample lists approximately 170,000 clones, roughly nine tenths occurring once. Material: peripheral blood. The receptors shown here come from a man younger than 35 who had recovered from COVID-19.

The CDR3 bases are TGCGCCAGCAGCCTCGCAGGCGGGGGTTTGAACACCGGGGAGCTGTTTTTT. Translation gives CASSLAGGGLNTGELFF. J is TRBJ2-2 and V is TRBV4-3; 7 positions match TRBD2. Germline CDR1 is LGHNA and CDR2 is YSLEER. J gave up 1 base and V 4 bases, and 9 bases lay outside the gene matches. This CDR3 spans 17 amino acids.

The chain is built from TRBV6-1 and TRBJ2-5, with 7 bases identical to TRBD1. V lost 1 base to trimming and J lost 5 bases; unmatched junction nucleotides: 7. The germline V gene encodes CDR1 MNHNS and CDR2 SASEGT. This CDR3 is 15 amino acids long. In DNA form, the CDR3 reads TGTGCCAGCAGTGAAGGTCTGACAGGGATTGAGACCCAGTACTTC. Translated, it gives CASSEGLTGIETQYF.

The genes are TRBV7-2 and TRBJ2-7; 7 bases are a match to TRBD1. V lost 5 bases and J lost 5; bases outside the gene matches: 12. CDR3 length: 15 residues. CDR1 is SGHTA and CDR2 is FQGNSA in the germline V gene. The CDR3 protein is CASSLDREVNHEQYF. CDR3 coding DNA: TGTGCCAGCAGCCTCGACAGGGAAGTGAACCACGAGCAGTACTTC. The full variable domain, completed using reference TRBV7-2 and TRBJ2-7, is GAGVSQSPSNKVTEKGKDVELRCDPISGHTALYWYRQSLGQGLEFLIYFQGNSAPDKSGLPSDRFSAERTGGSVSTLTIQRTQQEDSAVYLCASSLDREVNHEQYFGPGTRLTVT.

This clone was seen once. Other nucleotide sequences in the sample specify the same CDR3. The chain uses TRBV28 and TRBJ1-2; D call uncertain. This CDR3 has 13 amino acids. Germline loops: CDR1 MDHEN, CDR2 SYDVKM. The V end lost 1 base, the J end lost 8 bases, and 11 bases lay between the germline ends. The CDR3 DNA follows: TGTGCCAGCAGTTTATCCGCAGGCTACGGCTACACCTTC. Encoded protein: CASSLSAGYGYTF.

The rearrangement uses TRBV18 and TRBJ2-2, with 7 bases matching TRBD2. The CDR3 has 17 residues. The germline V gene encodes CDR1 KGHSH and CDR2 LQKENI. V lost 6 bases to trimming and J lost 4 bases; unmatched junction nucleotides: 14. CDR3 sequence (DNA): TGTGCCAGCTCCTTCGGTGGGCTAGCGGATGTCACCGGGGAGCTGTTTTTT. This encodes CASSFGGLADVTGELFF.

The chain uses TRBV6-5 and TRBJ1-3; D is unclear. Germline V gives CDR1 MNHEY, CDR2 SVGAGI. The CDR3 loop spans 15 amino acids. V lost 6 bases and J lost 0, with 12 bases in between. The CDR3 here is CASRAKISSGNTIYF. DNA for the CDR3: TGTGCCAGCAGAGCGAAGATCAGCTCTGGAAACACCATATATTTT.

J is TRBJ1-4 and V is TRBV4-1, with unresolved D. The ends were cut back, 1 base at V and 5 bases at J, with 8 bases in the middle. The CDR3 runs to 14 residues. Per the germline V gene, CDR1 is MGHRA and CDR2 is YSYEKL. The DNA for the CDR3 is TGCGCCAGCAGCCAAGGGGAGCTAAATGAAAAACTGTTTTTT. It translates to CASSQGELNEKLFF.

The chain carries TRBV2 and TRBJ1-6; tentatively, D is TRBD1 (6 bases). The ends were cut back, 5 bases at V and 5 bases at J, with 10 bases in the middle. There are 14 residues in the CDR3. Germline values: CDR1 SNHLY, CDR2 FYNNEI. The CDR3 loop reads CASSFRGNNSPLHF. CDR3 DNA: TGTGCCAGCAGTTTCAGGGGTAATAATTCACCCCTCCACTTT.

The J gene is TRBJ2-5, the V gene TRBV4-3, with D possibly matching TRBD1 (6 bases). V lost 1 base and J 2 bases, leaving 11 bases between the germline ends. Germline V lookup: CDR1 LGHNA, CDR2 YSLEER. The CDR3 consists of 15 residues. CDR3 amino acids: CASSQAQTGQETQYF. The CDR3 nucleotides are TGCGCCAGCAGCCAAGCGCAGACAGGTCAAGAGACCCAGTACTTC.

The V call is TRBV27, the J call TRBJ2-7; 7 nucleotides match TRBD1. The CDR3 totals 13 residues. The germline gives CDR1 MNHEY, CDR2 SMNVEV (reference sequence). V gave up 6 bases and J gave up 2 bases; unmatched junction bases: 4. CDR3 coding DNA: TGTGCCAGCAGGAAGGGGGCAACCTACGAGCAGTACTTC. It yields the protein CASRKGATYEQYF.

The CDR3 here is CASSPPGLGWNEQYF. The CDR3, as DNA: TGTGCCAGCAGCCCACCGGGACTAGGGTGGAACGAGCAGTACTTC. The V call is TRBV7-6, the J call TRBJ2-7; 8 bases are shared with TRBD2. The CDR3 has 15 residues. CDR1 is SGHVS, CDR2 FNYEAQ, per germline. V shed 5 bases, J shed 5 bases, and the junction held 11 bases outside the gene matches.

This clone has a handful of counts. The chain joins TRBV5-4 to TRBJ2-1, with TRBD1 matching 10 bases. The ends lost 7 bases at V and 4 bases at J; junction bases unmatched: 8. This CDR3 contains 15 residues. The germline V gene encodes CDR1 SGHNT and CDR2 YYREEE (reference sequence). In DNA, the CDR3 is TGTGCCAGCGGTACGGGGGACAGGGGATACAATGAGCAGTTCTTC. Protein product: CASGTGDRGYNEQFF.

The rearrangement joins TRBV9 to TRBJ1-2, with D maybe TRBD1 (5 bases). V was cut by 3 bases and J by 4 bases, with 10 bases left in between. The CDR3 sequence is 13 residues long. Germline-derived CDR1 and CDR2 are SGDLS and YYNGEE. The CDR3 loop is CASSGMGGYGYTF. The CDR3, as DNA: TGTGCCAGCAGCGGGATGGGGGGCTATGGCTACACCTTC.

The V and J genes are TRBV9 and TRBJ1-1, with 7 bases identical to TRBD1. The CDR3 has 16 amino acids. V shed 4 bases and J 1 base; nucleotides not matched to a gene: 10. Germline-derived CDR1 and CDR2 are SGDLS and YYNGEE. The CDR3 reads CASSPGPRGANTEAFF. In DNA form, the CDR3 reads TGTGCCAGCAGCCCCGGCCCCAGGGGGGCGAACACTGAAGCTTTCTTT.

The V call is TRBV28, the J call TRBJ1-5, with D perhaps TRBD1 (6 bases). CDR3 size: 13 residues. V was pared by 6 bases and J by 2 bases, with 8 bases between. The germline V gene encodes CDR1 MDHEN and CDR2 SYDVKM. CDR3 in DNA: TGTGCCAGCAGGCGACAGGGCAATCAGCCCCAGCATTTT. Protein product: CASRRQGNQPQHF.

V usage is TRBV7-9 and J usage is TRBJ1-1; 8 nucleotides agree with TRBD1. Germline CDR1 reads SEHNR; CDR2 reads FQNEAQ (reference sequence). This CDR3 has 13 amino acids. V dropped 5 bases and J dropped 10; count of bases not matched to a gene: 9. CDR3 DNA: TGTGCCAGCAGCGATCCCGGGACAGGCCCAGCTTTCTTT. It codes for CASSDPGTGPAFF.

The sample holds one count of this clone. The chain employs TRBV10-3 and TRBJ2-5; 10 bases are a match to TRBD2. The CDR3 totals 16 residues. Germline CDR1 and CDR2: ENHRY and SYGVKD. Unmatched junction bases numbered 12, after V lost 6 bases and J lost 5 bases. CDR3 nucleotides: TGTGCCATCAGCCGACGGACTAGCGGAGGCGGGGAGACCCAGTACTTC. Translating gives CAISRRTSGGGETQYF.

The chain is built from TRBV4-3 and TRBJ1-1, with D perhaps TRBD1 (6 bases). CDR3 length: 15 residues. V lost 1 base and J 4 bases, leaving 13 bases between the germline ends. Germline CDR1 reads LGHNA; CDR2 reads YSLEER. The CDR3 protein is CASSQGTERVTEAFF. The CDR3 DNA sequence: TGCGCCAGCAGCCAAGGGACAGAAAGAGTCACTGAAGCTTTCTTT.

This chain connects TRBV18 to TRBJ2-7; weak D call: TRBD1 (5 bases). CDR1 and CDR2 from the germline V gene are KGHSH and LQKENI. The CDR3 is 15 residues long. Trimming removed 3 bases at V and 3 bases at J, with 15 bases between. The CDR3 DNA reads TGTGCCAGCTCACCCAGCCAGGGAAAAGGCTACGAGCAGTACTTC. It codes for CASSPSQGKGYEQYF.

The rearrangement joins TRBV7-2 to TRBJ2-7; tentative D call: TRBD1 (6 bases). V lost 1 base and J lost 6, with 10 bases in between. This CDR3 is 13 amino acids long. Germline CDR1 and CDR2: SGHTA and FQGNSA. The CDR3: CASSLGGGREQYF. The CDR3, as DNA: TGTGCCAGCAGCTTAGGAGGGGGACGCGAGCAGTACTTC.

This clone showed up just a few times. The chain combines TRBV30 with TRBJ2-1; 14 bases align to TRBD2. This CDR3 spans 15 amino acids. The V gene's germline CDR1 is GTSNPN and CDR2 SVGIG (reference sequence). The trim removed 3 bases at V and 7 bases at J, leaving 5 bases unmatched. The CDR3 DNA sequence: TGTGCCTGGAGGAAAGGGACTAGCGGGAGTAATGAGCAGTTCTTC. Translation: CAWRKGTSGSNEQFF.

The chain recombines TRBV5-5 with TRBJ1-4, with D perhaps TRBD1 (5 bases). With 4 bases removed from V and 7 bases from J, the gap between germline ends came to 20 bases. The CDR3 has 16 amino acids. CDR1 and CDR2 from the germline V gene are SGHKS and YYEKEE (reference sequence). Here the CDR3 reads CASSPISGGNGEKLFF. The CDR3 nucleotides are TGTGCCAGCAGCCCCATTTCGGGGGGGAATGGTGAAAAACTGTTTTTT.

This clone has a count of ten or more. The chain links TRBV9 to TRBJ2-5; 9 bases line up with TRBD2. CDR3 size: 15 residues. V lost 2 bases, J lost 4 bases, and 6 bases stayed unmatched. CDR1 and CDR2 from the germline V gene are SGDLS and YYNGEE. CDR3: CASSVDSGSGETQYF. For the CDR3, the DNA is TGTGCCAGCAGCGTTGATAGCGGGAGTGGAGAGACCCAGTACTTC.

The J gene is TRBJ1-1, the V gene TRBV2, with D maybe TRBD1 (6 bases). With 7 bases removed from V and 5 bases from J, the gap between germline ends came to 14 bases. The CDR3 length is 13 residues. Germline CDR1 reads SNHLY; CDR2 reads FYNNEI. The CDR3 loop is CASTGGARTEAFF. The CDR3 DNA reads TGTGCCAGCACCGGGGGGGCCAGGACTGAAGCTTTCTTT.

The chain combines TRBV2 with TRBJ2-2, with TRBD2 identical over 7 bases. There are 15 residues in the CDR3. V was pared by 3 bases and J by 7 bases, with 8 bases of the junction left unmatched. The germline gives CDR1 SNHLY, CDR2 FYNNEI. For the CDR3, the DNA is TGTGCCAGCAGTGAGCGGGAGTGGTCTAACGGGGAGCTGTTTTTT. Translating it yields CASSEREWSNGELFF.

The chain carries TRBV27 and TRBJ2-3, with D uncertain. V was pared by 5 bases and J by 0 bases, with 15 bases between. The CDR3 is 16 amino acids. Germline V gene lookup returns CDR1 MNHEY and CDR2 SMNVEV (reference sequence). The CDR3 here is CASSPYRVGSTDTQYF. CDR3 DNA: TGTGCCAGCAGTCCGTACCGAGTCGGTAGCACAGATACGCAGTATTTT.

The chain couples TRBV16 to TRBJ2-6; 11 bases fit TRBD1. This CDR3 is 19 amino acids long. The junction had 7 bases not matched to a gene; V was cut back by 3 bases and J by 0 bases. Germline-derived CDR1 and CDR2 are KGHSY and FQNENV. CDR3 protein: CASSHRPGQGGSGANVLTF. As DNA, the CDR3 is TGTGCCAGCAGCCACCGACCGGGACAGGGGGGCTCTGGGGCCAACGTCCTGACTTTC.

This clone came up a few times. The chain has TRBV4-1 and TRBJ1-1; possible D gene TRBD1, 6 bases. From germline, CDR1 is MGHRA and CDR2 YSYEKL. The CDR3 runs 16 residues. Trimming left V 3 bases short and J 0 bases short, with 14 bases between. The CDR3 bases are TGCGCCAGCAGCCAGCCTTTCGGACAGATGAACACTGAAGCTTTCTTT. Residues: CASSQPFGQMNTEAFF.

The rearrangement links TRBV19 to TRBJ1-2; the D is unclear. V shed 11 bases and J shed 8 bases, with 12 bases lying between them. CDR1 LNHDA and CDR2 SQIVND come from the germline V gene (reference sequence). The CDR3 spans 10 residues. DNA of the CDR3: TGTGCCTCGGGTCGGCAAGGCTACACCTTC. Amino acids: CASGRQGYTF.